This TCR beta chain was obtained from a study of tumour-infiltrating T cells in Burkitt lymphoma. Turning to the study itself: Productive clonality predicted overall and progression-free survival.

Profiled with immunoSEQ multiplex PCR; TCRdb holds only in-frame clones, not every one. The sample includes 5,000 or so clones, about 11% of them seen just once. This clone was observed a handful of times. The TCR was taken from a human donor with diffuse large B-cell lymphoma. The sequencing input was tumor tissue.

In DNA form, the CDR3 reads TGTGCCAGCTCTCCCCCTCAGGGGAACTATAATTCACCCCTCCACTTT. Encoded protein: CASSPPQGNYNSPLHF. The gene calls are TRBV18 and TRBJ1-6; the D gene is possibly TRBD1 (6 bases). This CDR3 has 16 amino acids. Germline loops: CDR1 KGHSH, CDR2 LQKENI. Trimming pared 6 bases from V and 3 bases from J, leaving 15 bases between.